The clone carrying this T cell receptor beta chain was detected ten times or more. The sample originates from a study of Graves' ophthalmopathy and Graves' hyperthyroidism. Study background: Prior to any treatment, peripheral blood was collected at the time of initial diagnosis.

As the template, RNA transcripts were used to amplify TCR beta CDR3 regions. HTBI primers were employed in first-round RT-PCR, then a second-round multiplex PCR followed. MiXCR was run by TCRdb on the multiplex PCR reads, yielding one entry per CDR3 protein. The table has 350,000 to 450,000 distinct CDR3 sequences, around 17% seen once. Presentation of ophthalmopathy in the donors involved moderate-to-severe activity, CAS ≥3, NOSPECS ≥4 and a duration under 3 months. V lost 0 bases, J lost 4 bases, and 10 bases lay in between. Looked up from germline, CDR1 is PRHDT and CDR2 is FYEKMQ (reference sequence). This CDR3 region has 14 residues.

This sequence joins TRBV13 and TRBJ2-7; D gene ambiguous. Input material: peripheral blood. The sequence was obtained from a woman aged 18-29 years with Graves' ophthalmopathy. CDR3: CASSLGKGSYEQYF. CDR3 nucleotide sequence: TGTGCCAGCAGCTTAGGTAAAGGGTCGTACGAGCAGTACTTC.